The 25 T cell receptor beta chains presented below share a single source sample, sequenced in a study of Ad26.COV2.S vaccination and SARS-CoV-2 variants. The protocol was immunoSEQ multiplex PCR, while the TCRdb copy is restricted to in-frame clones and leaves out a portion. The sample shows some 180,000 clones, approximately 88% of them seen only once. The sample in question was peripheral blood, obtained after recovery from COVID-19. Receptors were obtained from a human donor who had recovered from COVID-19.

The chain joins TRBV19 to TRBJ2-6; D possibly corresponds to TRBD2 (7 bases). Trimming left V 7 bases short and J 0 bases short, with 22 bases between. Germline CDR1 reads LNHDA; CDR2 reads SQIVND (reference sequence). The CDR3 sequence is 19 residues long. CDR3 sequence reads: CASTLGGTRIVSGANVLTF. CDR3 DNA: TGTGCCAGTACCCTGGGAGGGACAAGGATTGTCTCTGGGGCCAACGTCCTGACTTTC.

The gene calls are TRBV7-9 and TRBJ2-7; 7 bases are shared with TRBD1. This CDR3 comprises 15 residues. V dropped 4 bases and J dropped 0; count of bases not matched to a gene: 6. Germline V CDR1 and CDR2: SEHNR, FQNEAQ (reference sequence). CDR3 region: CASSSRTGDSYEQYF. CDR3 bases: TGTGCCAGCAGCTCTAGGACAGGCGACTCCTACGAGCAGTACTTC.

This clone showed up just a few times. The rearrangement joins TRBV19 to TRBJ2-4; 11 nucleotides align to TRBD1. This CDR3 is built from 18 residues. Germline CDR1 is LNHDA and CDR2 is SQIVND (reference sequence). The trim removed 4 bases at V and 0 bases at J, leaving 8 bases unmatched. CDR3 DNA sequence: TGTGCCAGTAGTACTGGACAGGGGGCGCGTATAGCCAAAAACATTCAGTACTTC. As protein: CASSTGQGARIAKNIQYF.

The V gene is TRBV2, the J gene TRBJ2-5; 9 bases fit TRBD1. Germline V CDR1 and CDR2: SNHLY, FYNNEI. The CDR3 is 14 amino acids. With 5 bases clipped from V and 5 bases from J, the junction kept 6 bases outside the gene matches. The CDR3 nucleotides read TGTGCCAGCAGTCCTCGGACAGGGGCGGAGACCCAGTACTTC. It is translated as CASSPRTGAETQYF. The whole variable domain, remainder taken from reference TRBV2 and TRBJ2-5, is EPEVTQTPSHQVTQMGQEVILRCVPISNHLYFYWYRQILGQKVEFLVSFYNNEISEKSEIFDDQFSVERPDGSNFTLKIRSTKLEDSAMYFCASSPRTGAETQYFGPGTRLLVL.

The chain links TRBV12-3 or TRBV12-4 to TRBJ2-1, with D possibly TRBD2 on 6 matching bases. The CDR3 length is 13 residues. The V and J ends lost 8 bases and 7 bases respectively, with 15 bases between them. CDR3 protein: CASRQAGRNEQFF. The CDR3 coding sequence is TGTGCCAGCCGGCAGGCAGGGAGGAATGAGCAGTTCTTC.

The V gene is TRBV7-2, the J gene TRBJ1-3, with TRBD1 matching over 9 bases. The trim removed 5 bases at V and 3 bases at J, leaving 5 bases unmatched. The CDR3 totals 15 residues. The germline CDR1 and CDR2 sequences are SGHTA and FQGNSA. CDR3 bases: TGTGCCAGCAGCGCGCGGACAGGGGTTGGAAACACCATATATTTT. This gives the protein CASSARTGVGNTIYF.

This chain uses TRBV6-4 with TRBJ2-3; D gene uncertain. V dropped 6 bases and J dropped 3 bases, with 10 bases sitting between them. The length of the CDR3 is 13 residues. Germline CDR1 MRHNA, CDR2 SNTAGT. In DNA form, the CDR3 reads TGTGCCAGCAGCCTTGGCGATACAGATACGCAGTATTTT. It encodes CASSLGDTDTQYF.

V and J are TRBV3-1 (or the pseudogene TRBV3-2) and TRBJ2-5, with D perhaps TRBD1 or TRBD2 (5 bases each). Germline CDR1 reads LGHDT; CDR2 reads YNNKEL (reference sequence). Trimming pared 4 bases from V and 6 bases from J, leaving 21 bases between. This CDR3 comprises 16 residues. CDR3 nucleotide sequence: TGTGCCAGCAGCCTCCAGGGCCGGGACCCTTCGAAGACCCAGTACTTC. Encoded protein: CASSLQGRDPSKTQYF.

The rearrangement joins TRBV19 to TRBJ2-1; D remains unclear. Trimming took off 4 bases at V and 4 bases at J, with 14 bases between the two ends. The CDR3 runs to 15 residues. Germline lookup yields CDR1 LNHDA and CDR2 SQIVND (reference sequence). CDR3 region: CASSRWVVAYNEQFF. The CDR3 DNA reads TGTGCCAGTAGTAGATGGGTAGTCGCGTACAATGAGCAGTTCTTC.

This clone has only one observation. The chain joins TRBV7-2 to TRBJ1-5; unclear D gene. CDR3 size: 14 residues. Germline values: CDR1 SGHTA, CDR2 FQGNSA. Trimming left V 5 bases short and J 5 bases short, with 13 bases between. CDR3 coding DNA: TGTGCCAGCAGCCCCTTGAGAGAGGATCAGCCCCAGCATTTT. It specifies CASSPLREDQPQHF.

This chain connects TRBV6-5 to TRBJ2-5, with D unclear. The germline gives CDR1 MNHEY, CDR2 SVGAGI. This CDR3 is 13 amino acids long. V lost 4 bases and J lost 5, with 11 bases in between. CDR3 bases: TGTGCCAGCAGTTCACACTCTAGGGAGACCCAGTACTTC. Encoded protein: CASSSHSRETQYF.

The gene calls are TRBV2 and TRBJ2-7; D could derive from TRBD1 or TRBD2 (5 bases each). Germline V gene data show CDR1 as SNHLY and CDR2 as FYNNEI. V gave up 1 base and J gave up 5 bases, with 15 bases separating them. This CDR3 has 15 residues. This CDR3 is CASSEGWGYSDEQYF. The CDR3 region has the DNA TGTGCCAGCAGTGAAGGCTGGGGGTACAGCGACGAGCAGTACTTC. Looking up the rest from reference TRBV2 and TRBJ2-7 gives the full variable domain: EPEVTQTPSHQVTQMGQEVILRCVPISNHLYFYWYRQILGQKVEFLVSFYNNEISEKSEIFDDQFSVERPDGSNFTLKIRSTKLEDSAMYFCASSEGWGYSDEQYFGPGTRLTVT.

The chain carries TRBV29-1 and TRBJ1-1; D gene unclear. CDR3 size: 10 residues. V was trimmed by 4 bases and J by 7 bases, leaving 7 bases between them. Germline assignment: CDR1 SQVTM and CDR2 ANQGSEA. The CDR3, as DNA: TGCAGCGTTGGCCGGCTTGAAGCTTTCTTT. Translation: CSVGRLEAFF.

The chain couples TRBV6-5 to TRBJ2-3; 12 bases map to TRBD2. The CDR3 totals 14 residues. V dropped 8 bases and J dropped 6; count of bases not matched to a gene: 6. Germline V CDR1 and CDR2: MNHEY, SVGAGI. The CDR3: CASRTSGGWDTQYF. CDR3 bases: TGTGCCAGCCGCACTAGCGGGGGGTGGGATACGCAGTATTTT.

This rearrangement joins TRBV11-2 to TRBJ2-7; TRBD2 agrees at 7 bases. The J segment lost 3 bases and the V segment lost 6 bases, leaving 5 bases of the junction unmatched. Germline CDR1 is SGHAT and CDR2 is FQNNGV. CDR3 length: 13 amino acids. The CDR3: CASRRGGNYEQYF. DNA of the CDR3: TGTGCCAGCAGAAGGGGAGGGAACTACGAGCAGTACTTC.

The chain links TRBV29-1 to TRBJ1-2, with D possibly TRBD1 on 5 matching bases. V shed 4 bases and J shed 4 bases, with 16 bases lying between them. From germline, CDR1 is SQVTM and CDR2 ANQGSEA. The CDR3 loop spans 14 amino acids. CDR3 sequence: CSVAAGRAGYGYTF. The CDR3, as DNA: TGCAGCGTTGCGGCGGGCAGGGCCGGCTATGGCTACACCTTC.

The chain employs TRBV6-2 or TRBV6-3 and TRBJ1-2; D is unclear. From germline, CDR1 is MNHEY and CDR2 SVGEGT. CDR3 length equals 13 residues. V gave up 5 bases and J gave up 11 bases, with 18 bases separating them. The CDR3 here is CASSLHGRGIYTF. In nucleotides, the CDR3 is TGTGCCAGCAGTCTCCACGGACGGGGAATTTACACCTTC.

This chain uses TRBV7-3 with TRBJ1-6; tentative D call: TRBD1 (5 bases). Germline-derived CDR1 and CDR2 are SGHTA and FQGTGA. The germline V and J ends were trimmed by 2 bases and 7 bases, with 15 bases remaining between them. The CDR3 sequence is 16 residues long. In nucleotides, the CDR3 is TGTGCCAGCAGCTTAGGGGGGATAGGAGGGAATTCACCCCTCCACTTT. Translated: CASSLGGIGGNSPLHF.

Here the CDR3 DNA reads TGTGCCAGCAGCAGGGGAAGGAGGCCGGAAGTGGGAACGCAGTATTTT. Translated: CASSRGRRPEVGTQYF. This chain uses TRBV21-1 with TRBJ2-3; the table's D gene call, TRBD2, was not cross checked with the DNA. TRBV21-1 is labeled a pseudogene. The CDR3 is 16 amino acids.

J is TRBJ1-1 and V is TRBV7-9; D is uncertain. The CDR3 covers 11 residues. V was clipped by 0 bases and J by 8 bases, with 4 bases between them. Looked up from germline, CDR1 is SEHNR and CDR2 is FQNEAQ (reference sequence). This CDR3 reads CASSLAREAFF. The CDR3 nucleotides are TGTGCCAGCAGCTTAGCAAGAGAAGCTTTCTTT.

The genes are TRBV29-1 and TRBJ2-5; D remains unclear. Germline V lookup: CDR1 SQVTM, CDR2 ANQGSEA. This CDR3 contains 12 residues. V shed 5 bases and J shed 1 base, with 8 bases lying between them. CDR3 protein: CSVFLVQETQYF. In DNA form, the CDR3 reads TGCAGCGTTTTTCTGGTCCAAGAGACCCAGTACTTC.

The count of this clone is one. The chain recombines TRBV30 with TRBJ2-3, with TRBD2 matching over 9 bases. The V gene's germline CDR1 is GTSNPN and CDR2 SVGIG (reference sequence). V lost 2 bases to trimming and J lost 2 bases; unmatched junction nucleotides: 5. The CDR3 runs 15 residues. Here the CDR3 DNA reads TGTGCCTGGAGTTTGACTAGCGGCATCACAGATACGCAGTATTTT. Residues: CAWSLTSGITDTQYF.

V and J are TRBV4-1 and TRBJ1-2; D ambiguous. The CDR3 has 15 amino acids. Trimming pared 1 base from V and 5 bases from J, leaving 14 bases between. Germline loops: CDR1 MGHRA, CDR2 YSYEKL. CDR3 in amino acids: CASSQARVGGYGYTF. The CDR3 region has the DNA TGCGCCAGCAGCCAAGCCCGGGTCGGAGGATATGGCTACACCTTC.

This rearrangement joins TRBV12-5 to TRBJ1-1; 7 nucleotides line up with TRBD1. This CDR3 is built from 19 residues. Germline values: CDR1 LGHNT, CDR2 FRNRAP. J gave up 1 base and V 0 bases, and 14 bases lay outside the gene matches. The CDR3 DNA is TGTGCTAGTGGTTTGGTACTTTTCGACAGGGTTAGAAAGAACACTGAAGCTTTCTTT. Protein sequence: CASGLVLFDRVRKNTEAFF.

The V call is TRBV4-2, the J call TRBJ2-2, with D perhaps being TRBD1 or TRBD2 (5 bases each). CDR1 and CDR2 from the germline V gene are LGHNA and YNFKEQ. V was pared by 4 bases and J by 4 bases, with 19 bases between. The CDR3 runs 17 residues. CDR3 loop: CASSPRGGFTSTGELFF. The CDR3 coding sequence is TGTGCCAGCAGCCCGAGGGGCGGGTTTACAAGCACCGGGGAGCTGTTTTTT.